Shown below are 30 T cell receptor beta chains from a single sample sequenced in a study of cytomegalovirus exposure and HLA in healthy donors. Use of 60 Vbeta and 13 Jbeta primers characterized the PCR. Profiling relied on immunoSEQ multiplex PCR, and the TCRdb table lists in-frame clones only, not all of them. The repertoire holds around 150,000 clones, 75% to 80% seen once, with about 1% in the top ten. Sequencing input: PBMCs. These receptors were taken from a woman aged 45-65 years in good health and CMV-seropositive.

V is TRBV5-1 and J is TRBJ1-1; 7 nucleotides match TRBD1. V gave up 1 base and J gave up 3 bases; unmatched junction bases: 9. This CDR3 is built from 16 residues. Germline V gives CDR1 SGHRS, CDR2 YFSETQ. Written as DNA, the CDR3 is TGCGCCAGCAGCTTGAGGGGAGAGGGGGCGGACACTGAAGCTTTCTTT. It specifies CASSLRGEGADTEAFF. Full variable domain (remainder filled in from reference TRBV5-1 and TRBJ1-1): KAGVTQTPRYLIKTRGQQVTLSCSPISGHRSVSWYQQTPGQGLQFLFEYFSETQRNKGNFPGRFSGRQFSNSRSEMNVSTLELGDSALYLCASSLRGEGADTEAFFGQGTRLTVV.

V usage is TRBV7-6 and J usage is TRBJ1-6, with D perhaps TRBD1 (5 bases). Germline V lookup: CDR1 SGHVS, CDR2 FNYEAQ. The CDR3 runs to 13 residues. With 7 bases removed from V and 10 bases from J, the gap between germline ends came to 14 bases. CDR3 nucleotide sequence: TGTGCCAGCAAGGGATCGGGGGAGTCACCCCTCCACTTT. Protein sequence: CASKGSGESPLHF.

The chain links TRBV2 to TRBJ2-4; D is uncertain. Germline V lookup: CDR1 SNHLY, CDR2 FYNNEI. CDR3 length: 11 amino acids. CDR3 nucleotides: TGTGCTTCCTTTTTGGGCTACATTCAGTACTTC. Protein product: CASFLGYIQYF.

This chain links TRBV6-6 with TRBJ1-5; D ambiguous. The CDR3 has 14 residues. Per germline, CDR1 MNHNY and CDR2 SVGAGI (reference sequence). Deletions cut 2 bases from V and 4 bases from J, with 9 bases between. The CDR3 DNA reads TGTGCCAGCAGTTACGGTGGAGCAAATCAGCCCCAGCATTTT. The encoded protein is CASSYGGANQPQHF.

DNA of the CDR3: TGTGCCAGCAGCTTAGTCCCCCTCCAGGGGAGCTATGGCTACACCTTC. This codes for CASSLVPLQGSYGYTF. V is TRBV7-2 and J is TRBJ1-2, with TRBD1 as a possible D gene (6 bases). Germline CDR1 reads SGHTA; CDR2 reads FQGNSA. The V end lost 1 base, the J end lost 4 bases, and 16 bases lay between the germline ends. The CDR3 has 16 residues.

CDR3 nucleotide sequence: TGTGCCAGCAGTGACCGGACAGGTTCGAATCAGCCCCAGCATTTT. Translating gives CASSDRTGSNQPQHF. This chain joins TRBV6-1 and TRBJ1-5; 7 positions agree with TRBD1. V shed 3 bases and J 4 bases; nucleotides not matched to a gene: 6. The germline CDR1 and CDR2 sequences are MNHNS and SASEGT. The CDR3 consists of 15 residues.

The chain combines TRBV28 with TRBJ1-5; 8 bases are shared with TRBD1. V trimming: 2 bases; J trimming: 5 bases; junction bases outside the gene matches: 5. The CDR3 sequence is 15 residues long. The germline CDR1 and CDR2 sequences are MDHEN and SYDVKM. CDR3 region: CASSLRTGTHQPQHF. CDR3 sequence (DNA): TGTGCCAGCAGTTTACGGACAGGGACGCATCAGCCCCAGCATTTT.

Written as DNA, the CDR3 is TGCGCCAGCAGCCAAGAGACAACAGTGGCCGGGGAGCTGTTTTTT. Protein sequence: CASSQETTVAGELFF. The rearrangement uses TRBV4-1 and TRBJ2-2, with D unclear. Germline values: CDR1 MGHRA, CDR2 YSYEKL. Trimming left V 0 bases short and J 6 bases short, with 11 bases between. CDR3 length: 15 residues.

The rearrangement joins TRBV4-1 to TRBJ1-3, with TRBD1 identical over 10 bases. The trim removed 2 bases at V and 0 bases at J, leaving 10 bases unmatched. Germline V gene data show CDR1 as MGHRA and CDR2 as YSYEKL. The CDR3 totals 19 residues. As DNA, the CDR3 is TGCGCCAGCAGCCAACCCCCGGGACAGGGGCGCTTCTCTGGAAACACCATATATTTT. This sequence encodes CASSQPPGQGRFSGNTIYF.

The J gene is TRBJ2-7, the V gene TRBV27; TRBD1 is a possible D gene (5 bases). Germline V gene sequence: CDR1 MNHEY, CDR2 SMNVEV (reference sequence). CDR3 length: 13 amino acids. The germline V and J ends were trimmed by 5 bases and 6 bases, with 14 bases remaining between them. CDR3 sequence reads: CASSRTPLGEQYF. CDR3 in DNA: TGTGCCAGCAGTCGGACACCCCTCGGCGAGCAGTACTTC.

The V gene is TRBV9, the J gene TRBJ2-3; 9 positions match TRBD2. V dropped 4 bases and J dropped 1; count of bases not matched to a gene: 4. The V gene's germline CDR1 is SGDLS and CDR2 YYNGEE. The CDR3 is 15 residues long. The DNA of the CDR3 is TGTGCCAGCAGCCGACGGACTAGCGGCACAGATACGCAGTATTTT. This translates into CASSRRTSGTDTQYF. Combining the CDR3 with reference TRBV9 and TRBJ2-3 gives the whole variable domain DSGVTQTPKHLITATGQRVTLRCSPRSGDLSVYWYQQSLDQGLQFLIQYYNGEERAKGNILERFSAQQFPDLHSELNLSSLELGDSALYFCASSRRTSGTDTQYFGPGTRLTVL.

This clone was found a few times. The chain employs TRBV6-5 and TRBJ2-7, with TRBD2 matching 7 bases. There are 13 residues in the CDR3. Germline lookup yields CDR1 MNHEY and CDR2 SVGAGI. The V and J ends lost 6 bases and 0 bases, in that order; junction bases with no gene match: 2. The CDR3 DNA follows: TGTGCCAGCAGCCGGGACTACTCCTACGAGCAGTACTTC. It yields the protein CASSRDYSYEQYF.

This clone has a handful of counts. In nucleotides, the CDR3 is TGTGCCAGCAGCTCCAGCTCTGGAAACACCATATATTTT. It specifies CASSSSSGNTIYF. The chain employs TRBV9 and TRBJ1-3; no clear D. V lost 4 bases to trimming and J lost 0 bases, with 5 bases between them. From germline, CDR1 is SGDLS and CDR2 YYNGEE. There are 13 residues in the CDR3.

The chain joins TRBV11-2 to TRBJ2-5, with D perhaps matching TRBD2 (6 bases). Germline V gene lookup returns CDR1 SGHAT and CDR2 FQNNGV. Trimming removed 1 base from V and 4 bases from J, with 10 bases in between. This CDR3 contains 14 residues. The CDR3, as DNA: TGTGCCAGCAGCTTAGTCGGAGGGGTAGAGACCCAGTACTTC. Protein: CASSLVGGVETQYF.

The CDR3 DNA reads TGTGCCAGCAGGAGACAGGGGTTGGACGAGCAGTACTTC. Its protein product is CASRRQGLDEQYF. The chain links TRBV27 to TRBJ2-7; 8 positions agree with TRBD1. V was clipped by 6 bases and J by 5 bases; unmatched bases: 6. This CDR3 has 13 residues. Per the germline V gene, CDR1 is MNHEY and CDR2 is SMNVEV (reference sequence).

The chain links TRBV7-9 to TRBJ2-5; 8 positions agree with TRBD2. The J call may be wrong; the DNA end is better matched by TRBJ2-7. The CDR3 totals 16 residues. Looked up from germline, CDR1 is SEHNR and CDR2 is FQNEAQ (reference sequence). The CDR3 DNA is TGTGCCAGCAGCAAAGCTAGCGGGCTGAGCTCCTACGAGCAGTACTTC. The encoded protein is CASSKASGLSSYEQYF.

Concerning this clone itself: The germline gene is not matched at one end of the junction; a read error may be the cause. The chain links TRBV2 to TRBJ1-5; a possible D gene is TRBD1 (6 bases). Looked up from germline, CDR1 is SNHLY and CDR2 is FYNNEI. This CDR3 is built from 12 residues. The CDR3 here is CASSDPGVGAIF. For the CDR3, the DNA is TGTGCCAGCAGTGACCCAGGGGTCGGAGCCATTTTT.

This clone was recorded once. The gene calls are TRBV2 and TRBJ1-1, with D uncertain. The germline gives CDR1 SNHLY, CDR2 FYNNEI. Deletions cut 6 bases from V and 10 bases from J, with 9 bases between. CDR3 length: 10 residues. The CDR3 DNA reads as TGTGCCAGCAGAGAAACGGGAGCTTTCTTT. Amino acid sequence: CASRETGAFF.

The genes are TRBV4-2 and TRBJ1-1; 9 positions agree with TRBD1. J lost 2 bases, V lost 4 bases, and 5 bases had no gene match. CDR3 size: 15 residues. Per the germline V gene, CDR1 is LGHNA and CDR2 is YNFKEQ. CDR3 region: CASSLATGGNTEAFF. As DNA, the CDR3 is TGTGCCAGCAGCCTTGCGACAGGGGGTAACACTGAAGCTTTCTTT.

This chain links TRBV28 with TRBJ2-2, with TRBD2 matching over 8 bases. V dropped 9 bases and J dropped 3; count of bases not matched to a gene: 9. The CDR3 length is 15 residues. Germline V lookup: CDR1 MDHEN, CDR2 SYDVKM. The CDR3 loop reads CASIKAGVHTGELFF. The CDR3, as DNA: TGTGCCAGTATCAAAGCGGGAGTGCACACCGGGGAGCTGTTTTTT.

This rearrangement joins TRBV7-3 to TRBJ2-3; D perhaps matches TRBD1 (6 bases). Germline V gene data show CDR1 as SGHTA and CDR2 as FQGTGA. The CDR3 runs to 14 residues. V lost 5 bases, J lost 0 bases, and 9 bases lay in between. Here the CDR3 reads CASSADRSTDTQYF. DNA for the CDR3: TGTGCCAGCAGCGCCGACAGGAGCACAGATACGCAGTATTTT.

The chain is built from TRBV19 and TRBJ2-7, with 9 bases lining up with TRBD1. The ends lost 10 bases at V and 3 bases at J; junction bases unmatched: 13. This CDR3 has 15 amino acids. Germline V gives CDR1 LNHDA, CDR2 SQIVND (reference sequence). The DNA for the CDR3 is TGTGCCACCCGCGGGCAGGGGACAGGGATCTACGAGCAGTACTTC. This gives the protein CATRGQGTGIYEQYF.

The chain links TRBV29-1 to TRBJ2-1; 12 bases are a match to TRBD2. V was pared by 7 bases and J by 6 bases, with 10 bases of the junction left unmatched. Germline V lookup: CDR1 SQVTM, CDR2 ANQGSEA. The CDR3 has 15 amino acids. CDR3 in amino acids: CSAAGTSGRRNEQFF. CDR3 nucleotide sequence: TGCAGCGCTGCTGGAACTAGCGGGAGGCGCAATGAGCAGTTCTTC.

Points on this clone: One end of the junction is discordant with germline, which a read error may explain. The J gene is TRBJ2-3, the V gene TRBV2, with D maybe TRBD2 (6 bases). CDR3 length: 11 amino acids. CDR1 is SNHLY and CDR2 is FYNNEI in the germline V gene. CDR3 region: CASSSTRLVIF. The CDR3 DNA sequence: TGTGCCAGCAGTTCTACTAGACTAGTGATTTTT.

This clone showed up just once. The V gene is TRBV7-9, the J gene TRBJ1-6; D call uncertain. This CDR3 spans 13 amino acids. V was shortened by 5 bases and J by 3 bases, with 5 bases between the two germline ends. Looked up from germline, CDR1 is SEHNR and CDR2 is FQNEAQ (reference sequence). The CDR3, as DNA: TGTGCCAGCAGCCCGAGCTATAATTCACCCCTCCACTTT. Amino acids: CASSPSYNSPLHF.

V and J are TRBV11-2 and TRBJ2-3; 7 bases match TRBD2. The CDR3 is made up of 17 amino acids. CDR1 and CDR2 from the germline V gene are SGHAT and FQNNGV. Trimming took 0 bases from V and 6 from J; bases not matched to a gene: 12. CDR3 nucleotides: TGTGCCAGCAGCTTAGAGGGGTCTGGACTAGTTGGGGATACGCAGTATTTT. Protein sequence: CASSLEGSGLVGDTQYF.

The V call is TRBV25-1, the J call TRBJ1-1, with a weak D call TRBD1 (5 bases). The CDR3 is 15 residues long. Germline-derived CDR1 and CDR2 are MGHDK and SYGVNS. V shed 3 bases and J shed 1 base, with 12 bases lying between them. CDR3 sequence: CASSDSRDWNTEAFF. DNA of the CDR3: TGTGCCAGCAGTGATAGCAGGGATTGGAACACTGAAGCTTTCTTT.

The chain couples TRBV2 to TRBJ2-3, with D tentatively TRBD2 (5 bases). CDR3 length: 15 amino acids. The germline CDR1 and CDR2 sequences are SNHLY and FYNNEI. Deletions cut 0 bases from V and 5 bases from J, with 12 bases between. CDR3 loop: CASSEAVRVEDTQYF. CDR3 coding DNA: TGTGCCAGCAGTGAAGCGGTGCGGGTGGAAGATACGCAGTATTTT. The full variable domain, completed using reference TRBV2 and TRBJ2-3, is EPEVTQTPSHQVTQMGQEVILRCVPISNHLYFYWYRQILGQKVEFLVSFYNNEISEKSEIFDDQFSVERPDGSNFTLKIRSTKLEDSAMYFCASSEAVRVEDTQYFGPGTRLTVL.

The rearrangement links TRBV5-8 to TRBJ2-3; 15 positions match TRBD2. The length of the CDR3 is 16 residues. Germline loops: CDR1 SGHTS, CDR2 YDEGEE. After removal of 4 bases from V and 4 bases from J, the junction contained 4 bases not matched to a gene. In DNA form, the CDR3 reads TGTGCCAGCAGCCGGGGACTAGCGGGGGGATCAGATACGCAGTATTTT. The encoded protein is CASSRGLAGGSDTQYF.

CDR3 residues: CASSRGTSKNEQYF. The CDR3 bases are TGTGCCAGCAGCAGAGGGACTAGTAAAAACGAGCAGTACTTC. V usage is TRBV7-2 and J usage is TRBJ2-7, with TRBD2 identical over 8 bases. Germline values: CDR1 SGHTA, CDR2 FQGNSA. The CDR3 has 14 residues. The V gene end was trimmed by 5 bases and the J gene end by 5 bases; junction bases not matched to a gene: 8.